This TCR beta chain was sequenced in a study of T-cell memory formation after mild COVID-19. Study-level information: Most TCR clusters belonged to a single donor. The study, taken as a whole, reports: The appearance of some responding clones in pre-infection memory suggested that cross-reactive memory joined.

MiXCR, applied by TCRdb to the 5' RACE reads, yields one record per CDR3 protein. The sample yields tens of thousands of distinct CDR3 sequences, roughly a sixth seen once. V lost 0 bases to trimming and J lost 1 base, with 12 bases between them. Per germline, CDR1 SGHTA and CDR2 FQGTGA. The CDR3 has 16 amino acids. This clonotype was counted at least ten times. Its antigen is as yet unknown. The specimen was PBMCs or a T cell subset sorted from them (not recorded which). This chain joins TRBV7-3 and TRBJ1-1; D remains unclear. The receptor was derived from an adult woman who had mild COVID-19 (a few samples of this study predate the infection). Cell type and time point are not known. The CDR3 coding sequence is TGTGCCAGCAGCTTAACTCCAGTGGGAAGGAACACTGAAGCTTTCTTT. Protein: CASSLTPVGRNTEAFF.